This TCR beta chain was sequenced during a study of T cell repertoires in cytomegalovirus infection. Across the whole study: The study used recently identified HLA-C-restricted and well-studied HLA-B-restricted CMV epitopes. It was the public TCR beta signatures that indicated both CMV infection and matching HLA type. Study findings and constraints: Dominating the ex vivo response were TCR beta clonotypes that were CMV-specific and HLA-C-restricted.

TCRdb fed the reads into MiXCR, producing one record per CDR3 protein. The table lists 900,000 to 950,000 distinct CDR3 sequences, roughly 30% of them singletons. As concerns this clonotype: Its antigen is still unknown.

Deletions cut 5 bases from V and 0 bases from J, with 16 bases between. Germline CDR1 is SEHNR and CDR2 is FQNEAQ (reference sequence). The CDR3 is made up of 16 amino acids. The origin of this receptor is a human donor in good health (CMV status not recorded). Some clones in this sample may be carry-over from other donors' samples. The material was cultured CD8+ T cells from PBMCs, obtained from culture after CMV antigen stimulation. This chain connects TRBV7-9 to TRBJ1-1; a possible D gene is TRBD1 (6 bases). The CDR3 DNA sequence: TGTGCCAGCAGCCCAACCCAGACAGGCATGAACACTGAAGCTTTCTTT. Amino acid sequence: CASSPTQTGMNTEAFF.